The 22 T cell receptor beta chains below were found in one sample sequenced in a study of blood T cell repertoires in COVID-19. Some clones are missing from TCRdb's copy, which holds only in-frame ones; the method was immunoSEQ multiplex PCR. The table shows about 190,000 clones, with 85% to 90% occurring only once. Specimen: peripheral blood. The receptors stem from a man aged 50 or older with acute or convalescent COVID-19.

The chain recombines TRBV5-1 with TRBJ2-3; 13 nucleotides line up with TRBD2. The CDR3 extends over 14 amino acids. Germline trimming cut 5 bases from V and 5 bases from J; bases unmatched to any gene: 2. The germline CDR1 and CDR2 sequences are SGHRS and YFSETQ. In DNA form, the CDR3 reads TGCGCCAGCAGGTGGACTAGCGGGAGAGATACGCAGTATTTT. Translation: CASRWTSGRDTQYF.

The rearrangement uses TRBV24-1 and TRBJ2-3; TRBD2 agrees at 10 bases. There are 18 residues in the CDR3. With V trimmed by 0 bases and J by 5 bases, 10 bases remained unmatched. Germline V gene sequence: CDR1 KGHDR, CDR2 SFDVKD. CDR3: CATSDLRASGGAGDTQYF. For the CDR3, the DNA is TGTGCCACCAGTGATTTGAGGGCCAGCGGGGGGGCCGGAGATACGCAGTATTTT.

In nucleotides, the CDR3 is TGTGCCTGGAACAGGGGCTTCTTGAACACCGGGGAGCTGTTTTTT. It yields the protein CAWNRGFLNTGELFF. The V call is TRBV30, the J call TRBJ2-2; 7 bases line up with TRBD1. Unmatched junction bases numbered 6, after V lost 4 bases and J lost 1 base. This CDR3 region has 15 residues. Per germline, CDR1 GTSNPN and CDR2 SVGIG (reference sequence).

V is TRBV10-3 and J is TRBJ2-2; 8 bases match TRBD2. This CDR3 is 15 amino acids long. Germline loops: CDR1 ENHRY, CDR2 SYGVKD. V lost 8 bases, J lost 3 bases, and 8 bases stayed unmatched. CDR3 nucleotide sequence: TGTGCCATCCGGCGGCTAGCGGGCCACACCGGGGAGCTGTTTTTT. It yields the protein CAIRRLAGHTGELFF.

This clone was detected only once. This chain joins TRBV6-9 and TRBJ1-3; perhaps TRBD1 as D (5 bases). Germline V gene lookup returns CDR1 MNHGY and CDR2 SVAAGI. CDR3 size: 14 residues. Trimming cost V 4 bases and J 1 base, with 8 bases left between them. In DNA form, the CDR3 reads TGTGCCAGCAGTTCTGGGGCTTCTGGAAACACCATATATTTT. It codes for CASSSGASGNTIYF.

The genes are TRBV7-8 and TRBJ2-3; the D gene is possibly TRBD2 (6 bases). This CDR3 region has 15 residues. Germline CDR1 and CDR2: SGHVS and FQNEAQ. With 4 bases removed from V and 3 bases from J, the gap between germline ends came to 14 bases. The CDR3 region has the DNA TGTGCCAGCAGCTCGGGCCTGGGACTTACAGATACGCAGTATTTT. It codes for CASSSGLGLTDTQYF.

The chain uses TRBV19 and TRBJ2-1, with TRBD2 identical over 7 bases. V was clipped by 3 bases and J by 4 bases; unmatched bases: 3. Per the germline V gene, CDR1 is LNHDA and CDR2 is SQIVND (reference sequence). The CDR3 consists of 14 residues. The CDR3 loop reads CASSIAGEYNEQFF. CDR3 bases: TGTGCCAGTAGTATCGCGGGAGAGTACAATGAGCAGTTCTTC.

This chain connects TRBV9 to TRBJ2-1; 7 bases are a match to TRBD2. CDR3 length: 16 amino acids. V lost 7 bases, J lost 4 bases, and 14 bases stayed unmatched. Germline values: CDR1 SGDLS, CDR2 YYNGEE. Written as DNA, the CDR3 is TGTGCCAGCGGTTTGTCCCGGACTAGACCATACAATGAGCAGTTCTTC. This sequence encodes CASGLSRTRPYNEQFF. The complete variable domain, with remaining parts taken from reference TRBV9 and TRBJ2-1, reads DSGVTQTPKHLITATGQRVTLRCSPRSGDLSVYWYQQSLDQGLQFLIQYYNGEERAKGNILERFSAQQFPDLHSELNLSSLELGDSALYFCASGLSRTRPYNEQFFGPGTRLTVL.

V is TRBV7-6 and J is TRBJ2-5; 9 bases line up with TRBD2. V trimming: 6 bases; J trimming: 1 base; junction bases outside the gene matches: 9. CDR3 length: 16 amino acids. The germline gives CDR1 SGHVS, CDR2 FNYEAQ. CDR3: CASSNPGLAPQETQYF. The CDR3 DNA reads TGTGCCAGCAGTAATCCGGGACTAGCCCCCCAAGAGACCCAGTACTTC.

The chain joins TRBV18 to TRBJ2-1; TRBD2 matches 10 bases. This CDR3 is 15 amino acids long. Germline trimming cut 6 bases from V and 7 bases from J; bases unmatched to any gene: 9. Germline V gives CDR1 KGHSH, CDR2 LQKENI. This chain's CDR3 is CASSLTSGISNEQFF. CDR3 in DNA: TGTGCCAGCTCCCTTACTAGCGGGATATCTAATGAGCAGTTCTTC.

The chain has TRBV12-3 or TRBV12-4 and TRBJ2-7; 7 nucleotides match TRBD1. CDR3 size: 13 residues. V lost 4 bases to trimming and J lost 3 bases; unmatched junction nucleotides: 3. CDR3 loop: CASSSGQFYEQYF. The DNA for the CDR3 is TGTGCCAGCAGTTCGGGACAGTTCTACGAGCAGTACTTC.

V and J are TRBV19 and TRBJ2-5; 10 bases are shared with TRBD2. Per the germline V gene, CDR1 is LNHDA and CDR2 is SQIVND (reference sequence). This CDR3 has 17 amino acids. V was clipped by 5 bases and J by 5 bases; unmatched bases: 14. The CDR3 protein is CASSPLSRSGGAETQYF. The CDR3 coding sequence is TGTGCCAGTAGTCCCTTAAGTAGAAGCGGGGGGGCGGAGACCCAGTACTTC.

The chain uses TRBV2 and TRBJ1-5; no clear D gene. The CDR3 consists of 12 residues. The V and J ends lost 4 bases and 4 bases respectively, with 5 bases between them. CDR1 and CDR2 from the germline V gene are SNHLY and FYNNEI. In nucleotides, the CDR3 is TGTGCCAGCAGTGTTCGGAATCAGCCCCAGCATTTT. This sequence encodes CASSVRNQPQHF. Full variable domain (outside the CDR3, taken from reference TRBV2 and TRBJ1-5): EPEVTQTPSHQVTQMGQEVILRCVPISNHLYFYWYRQILGQKVEFLVSFYNNEISEKSEIFDDQFSVERPDGSNFTLKIRSTKLEDSAMYFCASSVRNQPQHFGDGTRLSIL.

This chain links TRBV7-6 with TRBJ2-3, with D tentatively TRBD2 (7 bases). This CDR3 contains 16 residues. V was clipped by 6 bases and J by 3 bases, with 19 bases between them. CDR1 SGHVS and CDR2 FNYEAQ come from the germline V gene. CDR3 protein: CASSQKGGGRTDTQYF. The CDR3 bases are TGTGCCAGCAGTCAGAAGGGGGGCGGGAGAACAGATACGCAGTATTTT.

The CDR3 DNA follows: TGTGCCAGCAGTTCAGGGATTAATGAAAAACTGTTTTTT. Translation: CASSSGINEKLFF. V usage is TRBV9 and J usage is TRBJ1-4; tentative D call: TRBD1 (5 bases). Germline V gene sequence: CDR1 SGDLS, CDR2 YYNGEE. The germline V and J ends were trimmed by 5 bases and 4 bases, with 9 bases remaining between them. CDR3 size: 13 residues.

This clone was picked up many times. The chain joins TRBV29-1 to TRBJ2-1; D is uncertain. Germline loops: CDR1 SQVTM, CDR2 ANQGSEA. This CDR3 spans 12 amino acids. Trimming stripped 4 bases from V and 7 bases from J, with 11 bases between. CDR3 coding DNA: TGCAGCGTTGGCCGCGATCGGAATGAGCAGTTCTTC. Protein: CSVGRDRNEQFF.

This chain joins TRBV6-5 and TRBJ1-1; tentatively, D is TRBD1 (5 bases). CDR1 MNHEY and CDR2 SVGAGI come from the germline V gene. Trimming took off 7 bases at V and 5 bases at J, with 14 bases between the two ends. CDR3 size: 13 residues. CDR3 sequence reads: CASKPAGGTEAFF. The CDR3 DNA reads TGTGCCAGCAAACCGGCGGGGGGGACTGAAGCTTTCTTT.

This sequence joins TRBV28 and TRBJ2-5; 9 bases map to TRBD1. Losses at the gene ends were 5 bases for V and 5 bases for J; bases not matched to a gene: 9. Germline V lookup: CDR1 MDHEN, CDR2 SYDVKM. The CDR3 length is 15 residues. The CDR3 loop is CASSTTGGPGETQYF. DNA for the CDR3: TGTGCCAGCAGTACCACAGGGGGCCCAGGGGAGACCCAGTACTTC. Full variable domain (remainder filled in from reference TRBV28 and TRBJ2-5): DVKVTQSSRYLVKRTGEKVFLECVQDMDHENMFWYRQDPGLGLRLIYFSYDVKMKEKGDIPEGYSVSREKKERFSLILESASTNQTSMYLCASSTTGGPGETQYFGPGTRLLVL.

This chain links TRBV7-9 with TRBJ1-2; 7 bases are a match to TRBD1. CDR1 is SEHNR and CDR2 is FQNEAQ in the germline V gene (reference sequence). The CDR3 is 14 amino acids. Trimming at V came to 5 bases and at J to 8 bases, leaving 11 bases not matched to a gene. The CDR3 nucleotides read TGTGCCAGCAGCACAAAGACAGGGTTCGGCGGCTACACCTTC. Encoded protein: CASSTKTGFGGYTF.

For the CDR3, the DNA is TGTGCCAGCAGTTTATTCTCTACAGATACGCAGTATTTT. Protein product: CASSLFSTDTQYF. The chain has TRBV27 and TRBJ2-3, with D uncertain. Germline V gene lookup returns CDR1 MNHEY and CDR2 SMNVEV (reference sequence). The CDR3 is 13 amino acids. V gave up 1 base and J gave up 3 bases, with 5 bases separating them.

The V call is TRBV25-1, the J call TRBJ2-1; the match to TRBD1 covers 7 bases. After removal of 7 bases from V and 5 bases from J, the junction contained 5 bases not matched to a gene. Germline V gives CDR1 MGHDK, CDR2 SYGVNS. The CDR3 has 13 residues. CDR3 amino acids: CASTKGAHNEQFF. For the CDR3, the DNA is TGTGCCAGCACGAAGGGGGCCCACAATGAGCAGTTCTTC.

This chain connects TRBV7-9 to TRBJ2-5; weak D call: TRBD1 (5 bases). The V end was cut by 2 bases, the J end by 1 base, with 8 bases between. Germline CDR1 reads SEHNR; CDR2 reads FQNEAQ (reference sequence). This CDR3 region has 14 residues. CDR3 in DNA: TGTGCCAGCAGCTTACAGGGATCCCAAGAGACCCAGTACTTC. The encoded protein is CASSLQGSQETQYF.